Presented here are 16 T cell receptor beta chains from one specimen sequenced in a study of quantifying T cell responses using KT2 cells. In the study overall: cDNA was made from DNase-treated RNA using alpha and beta constant primers.

An oligo carrying a UMI was ligated to the cDNA 3' end. An equimolar mix of RC1.1 and RC1.2 primed the beta chain across TRBC1 and TRBC2. TCRdb called the UMI-ligation and nested PCR reads again in MiXCR, with one record for every CDR3 protein. The sample lists 45,000 to 65,000 distinct CDR3 sequences; around an eighth were seen once. Specimen: PBMCs spiked with cells of the T cell clone KT2. Receptors originate from a human donor.

The chain uses TRBV7-2 and TRBJ2-7; a possible D gene is TRBD2 (5 bases). The CDR3 runs 13 residues. Germline V lookup: CDR1 SGHTA, CDR2 FQGNSA. Trimming removed 6 bases at V and 5 bases at J, with 14 bases between. CDR3 DNA: TGTGCCAGCAGTCTAGAGAGACTACACGAGCAGTACTTC. It yields the protein CASSLERLHEQYF.

This clonotype was seen more than once but under ten times. The genes are TRBV5-1 and TRBJ2-1; 9 bases are shared with TRBD1. This CDR3 contains 16 residues. The trim removed 3 bases at V and 3 bases at J, leaving 7 bases unmatched. Germline CDR1 SGHRS, CDR2 YFSETQ. CDR3 coding DNA: TGCGCCAGCAGCTCCGGGACAGGGATCAACTACAATGAGCAGTTCTTC. Translating it yields CASSSGTGINYNEQFF.

This clonotype has ten or more counts. The chain uses TRBV29-1 and TRBJ1-2, with D maybe TRBD1 (6 bases). This CDR3 contains 12 residues. V shed 6 bases and J shed 8 bases, with 16 bases lying between them. CDR1 is SQVTM, CDR2 ANQGSEA, per germline. Here the CDR3 reads CSVNNRVSGYTF. The CDR3 DNA sequence: TGCAGCGTGAATAACAGGGTCTCCGGCTACACCTTC.

The chain carries TRBV7-2 and TRBJ1-6; D not certain. Germline V CDR1 and CDR2: SGHTA, FQGNSA. Trimming shortened V by 2 bases and J by 4 bases, and 12 bases separated the two germline ends. The CDR3 is 16 residues long. The CDR3 loop reads CASSLSPTQYNSPLHF. The DNA for the CDR3 is TGTGCCAGCAGCTTAAGCCCGACCCAGTATAATTCACCCCTCCACTTT.

The chain couples TRBV14 to TRBJ2-1; tentatively, D is TRBD2 (6 bases). CDR1 SGHDN and CDR2 FVKESK come from the germline V gene. This CDR3 comprises 16 residues. Trimming removed 2 bases at V and 1 base at J, with 12 bases between. The CDR3 is CASSQIGAGSYNEQFF. Here the CDR3 DNA reads TGTGCCAGCAGCCAAATTGGAGCGGGTTCCTACAATGAGCAGTTCTTC.

The sample holds many counts of this clonotype. The genes are TRBV7-2 and TRBJ2-1; TRBD2 agrees at 14 bases. Trimming cost V 1 base and J 4 bases; bases outside gene matches: 6. This CDR3 has 18 residues. Per germline, CDR1 SGHTA and CDR2 FQGNSA. CDR3 amino acids: CASSLEGTSGRYYNEQFF. The CDR3, as DNA: TGTGCCAGCAGCTTAGAAGGGACTAGCGGGAGATATTACAATGAGCAGTTCTTC.

The rearrangement links TRBV7-9 to TRBJ1-1; D ambiguous. Germline CDR1 reads SEHNR; CDR2 reads FQNEAQ (reference sequence). This CDR3 spans 15 amino acids. V lost 6 bases and J 2 bases, leaving 16 bases between the germline ends. The CDR3 bases are TGTGCCAGCAGGGCTGCCGGCACACGCAACACTGAAGCTTTCTTT. Translated: CASRAAGTRNTEAFF.

This clonotype appeared a few times. The chain uses TRBV6-2 or TRBV6-3 and TRBJ2-3; TRBD1 might be the D (5 bases). V dropped 4 bases and J dropped 2 bases, with 7 bases sitting between them. Germline CDR1 is MNHEY and CDR2 is SVGEGT. The length of the CDR3 is 13 residues. The CDR3 DNA is TGTGCCAGCAGTTGGGGCATCACAGATACGCAGTATTTT. This translates into CASSWGITDTQYF.

The chain carries TRBV5-1 and TRBJ2-5, with D tentatively TRBD1 or TRBD2 (5 bases each). Germline CDR1 SGHRS, CDR2 YFSETQ. CDR3 size: 16 residues. V lost 0 bases and J 5 bases, leaving 17 bases between the germline ends. The CDR3: CASSLEGTSSVETQYF. The CDR3 region has the DNA TGCGCCAGCAGCTTGGAGGGGACCTCATCGGTCGAGACCCAGTACTTC.

This clonotype came up a few times. V gene TRBV19 combines with J gene TRBJ1-2, with 9 positions matching TRBD1. V shed 10 bases and J 6 bases; nucleotides not matched to a gene: 9. The CDR3 covers 13 residues. The germline CDR1 and CDR2 sequences are LNHDA and SQIVND (reference sequence). This chain's CDR3 is CAIRDRAYNGYTF. The CDR3 region has the DNA TGTGCCATCCGGGACAGGGCATACAATGGCTACACCTTC.

This clonotype was detected only a few times. The chain employs TRBV9 and TRBJ1-6, with D uncertain. CDR1 and CDR2 (germline): SGDLS, YYNGEE. V was shortened by 3 bases and J by 8 bases, with 12 bases between the two germline ends. The CDR3 has 14 amino acids. CDR3: CASSGRSEDSPLHF. In DNA form, the CDR3 reads TGTGCCAGCAGCGGCAGAAGTGAGGATTCACCCCTCCACTTT. The full variable domain, with the rest looked up from reference TRBV9 and TRBJ1-6, is DSGVTQTPKHLITATGQRVTLRCSPRSGDLSVYWYQQSLDQGLQFLIQYYNGEERAKGNILERFSAQQFPDLHSELNLSSLELGDSALYFCASSGRSEDSPLHFGNGTRLTVT.

CDR3 coding DNA: TGTGCCAGCTCACCAGAGGGGTCCTCCGGGGCCAACGTCCTGACTTTC. Amino acid sequence: CASSPEGSSGANVLTF. V gene TRBV18 combines with J gene TRBJ2-6; D possibly uses TRBD1 or TRBD2 (5 bases each). The CDR3 runs 16 residues. Germline CDR1 reads KGHSH; CDR2 reads LQKENI. The ends were cut back, 2 bases at V and 4 bases at J, with 12 bases in the middle.

This clonotype was seen repeatedly, ten times or more. The rearrangement links TRBV2 to TRBJ2-3, with D possibly TRBD1 on 6 matching bases. The V end was cut by 4 bases, the J end by 6 bases, with 14 bases between. The CDR3 length is 14 residues. The germline CDR1 and CDR2 sequences are SNHLY and FYNNEI. This chain's CDR3 is CASSAWDKWDTQYF. As DNA, the CDR3 is TGTGCCAGCAGTGCCTGGGACAAGTGGGATACGCAGTATTTT.

The chain joins TRBV27 to TRBJ1-6; D is unresolved. Between the trimmed V and J ends, which lost 5 bases and 10 bases, there was a span of 12 bases. The V gene's germline CDR1 is MNHEY and CDR2 SMNVEV (reference sequence). The CDR3 loop spans 13 amino acids. CDR3 sequence (DNA): TGTGCCAGCAGTACCGTCATGGGATCACCCCTCCACTTT. Translation gives CASSTVMGSPLHF.

This sequence joins TRBV7-3 and TRBJ2-2; D perhaps matches TRBD1 (5 bases). The CDR3 has 14 amino acids. Trimming cost V 3 bases and J 6 bases, with 11 bases left between them. The germline CDR1 and CDR2 sequences are SGHTA and FQGTGA. The CDR3 reads CASSFKGPAGELFF. The CDR3 DNA sequence: TGTGCCAGCAGCTTCAAGGGGCCCGCCGGGGAGCTGTTTTTT.

This clonotype has only a few counts. The chain employs TRBV3-2 and TRBJ2-2; the table's D gene call, TRBD1, was not cross checked with the DNA. TRBV3-2 is designated a pseudogene. The CDR3 loop spans 16 amino acids. CDR3 bases: TGTGCCAGCAGCCAAGAGACGGACAGGGCTACCGGGGAGCTGTTTTTT. Amino acid sequence: CASSQETDRATGELFF.